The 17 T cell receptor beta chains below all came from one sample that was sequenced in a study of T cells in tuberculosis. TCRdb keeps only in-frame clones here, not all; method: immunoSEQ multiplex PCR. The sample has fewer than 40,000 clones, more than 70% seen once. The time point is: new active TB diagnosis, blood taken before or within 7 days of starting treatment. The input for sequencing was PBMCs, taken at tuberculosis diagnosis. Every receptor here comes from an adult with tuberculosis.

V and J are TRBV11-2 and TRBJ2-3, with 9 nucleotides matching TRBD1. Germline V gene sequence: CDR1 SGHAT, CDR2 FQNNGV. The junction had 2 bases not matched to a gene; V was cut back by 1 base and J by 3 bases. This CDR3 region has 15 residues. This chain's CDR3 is CASSLVTGGTDTQYF. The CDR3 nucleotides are TGTGCCAGCAGCTTAGTGACAGGGGGGACAGATACGCAGTATTTT.

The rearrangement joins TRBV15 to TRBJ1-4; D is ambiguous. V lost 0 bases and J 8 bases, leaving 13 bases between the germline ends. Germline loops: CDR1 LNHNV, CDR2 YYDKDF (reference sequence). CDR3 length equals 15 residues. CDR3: CATSRERARREKLFF. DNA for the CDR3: TGTGCCACCAGCAGAGAGAGGGCACGAAGGGAAAAACTGTTTTTT. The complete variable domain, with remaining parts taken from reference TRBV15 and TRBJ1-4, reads DAMVIQNPRYQVTQFGKPVTLSCSQTLNHNVMYWYQQKSSQAPKLLFHYYDKDFNNEADTPDNFQSRRPNTSFCFLDIRSPGLGDTAMYLCATSRERARREKLFFGSGTQLSVL.

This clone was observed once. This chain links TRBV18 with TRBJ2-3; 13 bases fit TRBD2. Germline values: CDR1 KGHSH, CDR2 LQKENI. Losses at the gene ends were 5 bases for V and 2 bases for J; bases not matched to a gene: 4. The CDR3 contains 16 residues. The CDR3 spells CASSEGLAGTTDTQYF. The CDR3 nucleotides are TGTGCCAGCTCAGAGGGACTAGCGGGGACCACAGATACGCAGTATTTT.

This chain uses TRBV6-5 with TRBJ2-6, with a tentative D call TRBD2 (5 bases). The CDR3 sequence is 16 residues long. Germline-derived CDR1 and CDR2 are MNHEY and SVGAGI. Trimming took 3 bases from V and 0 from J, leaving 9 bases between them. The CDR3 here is CASSYSEDSGANVLTF. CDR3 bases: TGTGCCAGCAGTTATTCGGAGGACTCTGGGGCCAACGTCCTGACTTTC.

The CDR3 loop reads CASSLTYGSKTQYF. The CDR3 DNA reads TGTGCCAGCAGCTTGACGTACGGGTCTAAGACCCAGTACTTC. The V call is TRBV5-8, the J call TRBJ2-5; D is unclear. The CDR3 runs to 14 residues. V lost 1 base to trimming and J lost 6 bases, with 13 bases between them. The germline gives CDR1 SGHTS, CDR2 YDEGEE.

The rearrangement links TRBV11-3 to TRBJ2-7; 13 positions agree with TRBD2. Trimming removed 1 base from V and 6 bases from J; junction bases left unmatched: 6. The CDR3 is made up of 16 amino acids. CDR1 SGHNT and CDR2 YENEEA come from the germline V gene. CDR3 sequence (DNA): TGTGCCAGCAGCTTAGGAGGACTAGCGGGGGATAGCGAGCAGTACTTC. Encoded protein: CASSLGGLAGDSEQYF.

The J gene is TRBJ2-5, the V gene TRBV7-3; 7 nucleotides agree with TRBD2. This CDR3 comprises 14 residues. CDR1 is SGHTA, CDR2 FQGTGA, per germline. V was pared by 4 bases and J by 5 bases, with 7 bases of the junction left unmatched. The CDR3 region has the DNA TGTGCCAGCAGCTATATGGCGGGGGTTGAGACCCAGTACTTC. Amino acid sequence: CASSYMAGVETQYF.

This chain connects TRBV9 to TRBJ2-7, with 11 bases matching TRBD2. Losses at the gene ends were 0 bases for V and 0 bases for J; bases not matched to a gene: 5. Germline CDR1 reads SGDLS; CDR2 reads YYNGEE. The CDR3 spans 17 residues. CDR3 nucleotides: TGTGCCAGCAGCGTAGGACTACTAGCGGGGGCCTCCTACGAGCAGTACTTC. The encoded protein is CASSVGLLAGASYEQYF.

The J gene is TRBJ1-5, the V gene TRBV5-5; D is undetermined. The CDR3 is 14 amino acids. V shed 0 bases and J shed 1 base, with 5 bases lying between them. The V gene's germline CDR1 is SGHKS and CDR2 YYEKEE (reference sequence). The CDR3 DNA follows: TGTGCCAGCAGCTTGGGTCAGAGCAATCAGCCCCAGCATTTT. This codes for CASSLGQSNQPQHF.

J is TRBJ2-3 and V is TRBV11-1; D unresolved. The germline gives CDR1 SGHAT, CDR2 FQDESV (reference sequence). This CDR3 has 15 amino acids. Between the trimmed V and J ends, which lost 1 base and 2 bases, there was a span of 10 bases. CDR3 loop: CASSLGTTSTDTQYF. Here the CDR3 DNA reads TGTGCCAGCAGCTTAGGTACTACTTCCACAGATACGCAGTATTTT.

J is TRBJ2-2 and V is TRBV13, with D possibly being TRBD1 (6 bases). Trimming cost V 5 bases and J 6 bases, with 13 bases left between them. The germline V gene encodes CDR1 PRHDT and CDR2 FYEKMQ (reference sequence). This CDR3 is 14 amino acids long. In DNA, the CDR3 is TGTGCCAGCAGCCCCGAGACAGGTGCCGGGGAGCTGTTTTTT. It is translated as CASSPETGAGELFF.

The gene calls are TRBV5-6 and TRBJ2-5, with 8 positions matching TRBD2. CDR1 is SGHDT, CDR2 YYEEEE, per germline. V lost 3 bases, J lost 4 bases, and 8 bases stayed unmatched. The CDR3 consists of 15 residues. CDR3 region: CASSWGLEGRETQYF. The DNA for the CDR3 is TGTGCCAGCAGCTGGGGACTAGAAGGGCGAGAGACCCAGTACTTC.

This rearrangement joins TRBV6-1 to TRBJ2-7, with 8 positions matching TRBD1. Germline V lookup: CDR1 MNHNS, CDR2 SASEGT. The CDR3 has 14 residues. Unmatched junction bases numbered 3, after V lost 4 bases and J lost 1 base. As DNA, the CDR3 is TGTGCCAGCAGTGGCTGGACAGGGTCCTACGAGCAGTACTTC. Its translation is CASSGWTGSYEQYF.

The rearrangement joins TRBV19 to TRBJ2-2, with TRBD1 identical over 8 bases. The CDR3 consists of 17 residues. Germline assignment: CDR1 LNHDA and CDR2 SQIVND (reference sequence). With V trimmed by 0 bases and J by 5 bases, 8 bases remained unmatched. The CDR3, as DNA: TGTGCCAGTAGTATAGATTCTGACAGGGGTTGGACCGGGGAGCTGTTTTTT. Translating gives CASSIDSDRGWTGELFF.

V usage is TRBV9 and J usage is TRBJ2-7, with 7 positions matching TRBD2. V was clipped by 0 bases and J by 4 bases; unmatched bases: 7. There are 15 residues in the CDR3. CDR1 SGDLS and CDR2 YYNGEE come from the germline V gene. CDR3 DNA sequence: TGTGCCAGCAGCGTAGGTGGGGGGGACTGGTACGAGCAGTACTTC. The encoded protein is CASSVGGGDWYEQYF.

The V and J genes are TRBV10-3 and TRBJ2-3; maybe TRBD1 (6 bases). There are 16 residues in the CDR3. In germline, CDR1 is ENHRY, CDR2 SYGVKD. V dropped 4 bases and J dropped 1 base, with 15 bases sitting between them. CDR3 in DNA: TGTGCCATCAGTGGGGCAGGGGCCAAACGCACAGATACGCAGTATTTT. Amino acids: CAISGAGAKRTDTQYF.

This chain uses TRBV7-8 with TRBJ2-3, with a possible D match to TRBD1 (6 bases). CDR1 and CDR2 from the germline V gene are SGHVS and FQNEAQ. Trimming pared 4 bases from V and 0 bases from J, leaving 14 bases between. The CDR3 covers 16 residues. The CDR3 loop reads CASSSRTVTSTDTQYF. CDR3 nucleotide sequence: TGTGCCAGCAGCTCGCGGACAGTTACTAGCACAGATACGCAGTATTTT.